The next 17 T cell receptor beta chains were all read from a single sample in a study of STAT5B mutations in CD4+ large granular lymphocyte leukemia. Sequencing was performed with immunoSEQ multiplex PCR; in TCRdb, only in-frame clones are kept and a portion is missing. The sample contains fewer than 50,000 clones, more than 65% of which appear only once. Sequenced sample: CD4+ T cells from blood buffy coats. The receptors derive from a human donor in good health.

The V call is TRBV16, the J call TRBJ1-3; TRBD1 aligns across 7 bases. This CDR3 is 15 amino acids long. V lost 0 bases to trimming and J lost 4 bases; unmatched junction nucleotides: 3. Germline V CDR1 and CDR2: KGHSY, FQNENV. DNA of the CDR3: TGTGCCAGCAGCCAATCAACAGGGGCGGGAAACACCATATATTTT. This sequence encodes CASSQSTGAGNTIYF. The complete variable domain, with remaining parts taken from reference TRBV16 and TRBJ1-3, reads GEEVAQTPKHLVRGEGQKAKLYCAPIKGHSYVFWYQQVLKNEFKFLISFQNENVFDETGMPKERFSAKCLPNSPCSLEIQATKLEDSAVYFCASSQSTGAGNTIYFGEGSWLTVV.

The chain employs TRBV4-1 and TRBJ2-1; TRBD2 matches 12 bases. The length of the CDR3 is 18 residues. Per germline, CDR1 MGHRA and CDR2 YSYEKL. The J segment lost 8 bases and the V segment lost 0 bases, leaving 11 bases of the junction unmatched. The CDR3 nucleotides read TGCGCCAGCAGCCAAGATCGGGCTAGCGGGGGGGCCTGGTATGAGCAGTTCTTC. It is translated as CASSQDRASGGAWYEQFF.

The genes are TRBV5-8 and TRBJ2-1; no definite D call. Trimming took off 1 base at V and 1 base at J, with 15 bases between the two ends. The CDR3 totals 17 residues. The V gene's germline CDR1 is SGHTS and CDR2 YDEGEE. CDR3 sequence (DNA): TGTGCCAGCAGCTTGCTACCAGACACCGTTTCCTACAATGAGCAGTTCTTC. Its translation: CASSLLPDTVSYNEQFF.

V is TRBV5-5 and J is TRBJ2-7; D possibly corresponds to TRBD1 (6 bases). The V end lost 4 bases, the J end lost 0 bases, and 14 bases lay between the germline ends. The CDR3 loop spans 15 amino acids. The V gene's germline CDR1 is SGHKS and CDR2 YYEKEE (reference sequence). DNA for the CDR3: TGTGCCAGCAGCATGGGACATACCAACTCCTACGAGCAGTACTTC. Translated, it gives CASSMGHTNSYEQYF.

The chain is built from TRBV18 and TRBJ2-7, with D maybe TRBD1 (6 bases). Between the trimmed V and J ends, which lost 2 bases and 4 bases, there was a span of 15 bases. Germline V gene lookup returns CDR1 KGHSH and CDR2 LQKENI. The CDR3 is 15 amino acids. The CDR3 DNA is TGTGCCAGCTCACCAGGGGGCAGCGAGGCTTACGAGCAGTACTTC. Encoded protein: CASSPGGSEAYEQYF.

J is TRBJ2-3 and V is TRBV10-2; 9 nucleotides line up with TRBD2. Germline CDR1 WSHSY, CDR2 SAAADI. V gave up 2 bases and J gave up 6 bases; unmatched junction bases: 3. CDR3 size: 14 residues. The CDR3 bases are TGCGCCAGCAGTGAGATGGCGGGGGGGGATACGCAGTATTTT. It yields the protein CASSEMAGGDTQYF.

J is TRBJ2-1 and V is TRBV5-1; the D is unclear. V was trimmed by 0 bases and J by 7 bases, leaving 2 bases between them. Per the germline V gene, CDR1 is SGHRS and CDR2 is YFSETQ. This CDR3 is 11 amino acids long. The CDR3 nucleotides read TGCGCCAGCAGCTTGGAAAATGAGCAGTTCTTC. Its protein is CASSLENEQFF.

This clone was seen a few times. The chain employs TRBV5-6 and TRBJ2-2; D assignment may be TRBD1 or TRBD2 (5 bases each). Trimming shortened V by 5 bases and J by 7 bases, and 9 bases separated the two germline ends. The CDR3 is 12 residues long. Germline loops: CDR1 SGHDT, CDR2 YYEEEE. The CDR3 DNA reads as TGTGCCAGCAGGTGGGACCTCGGGGAGCTGTTTTTT. Protein: CASRWDLGELFF.

The sample holds one count of this clone. The chain links TRBV7-8 to TRBJ1-3; D is unclear. Per germline, CDR1 SGHVS and CDR2 FQNEAQ. V lost 6 bases and J lost 6, with 9 bases in between. This CDR3 region has 12 residues. The CDR3, as DNA: TGTGCCAGCAGTCTACAGACAAACACCATATATTTT. Its protein is CASSLQTNTIYF.

DNA for the CDR3: TGTGCCACCCAAAGGCAAGCTAACTATGGCTACACCTTC. As protein: CATQRQANYGYTF. The chain uses TRBV6-6 and TRBJ1-2; no clear D. V was shortened by 10 bases and J by 0 bases, with 12 bases between the two germline ends. The CDR3 contains 13 residues. CDR1 and CDR2 from the germline V gene are MNHNY and SVGAGI (reference sequence).

The genes are TRBV28 and TRBJ1-2; D is ambiguous. The CDR3 has 11 amino acids. Germline CDR1 MDHEN, CDR2 SYDVKM. V was clipped by 3 bases and J by 7 bases, with 6 bases between them. The CDR3 here is CASSLASGYTF. The DNA for the CDR3 is TGTGCCAGCAGTTTGGCTTCTGGCTACACCTTC.

DNA of the CDR3: TGTGCCAGCAGCGCTACATCCTACAATGAGCAGTTCTTC. It codes for CASSATSYNEQFF. The J gene is TRBJ2-1, the V gene TRBV9; D uncertain. Between the trimmed V and J ends, which lost 3 bases and 1 base, there was a span of 5 bases. This CDR3 has 13 residues. Germline values: CDR1 SGDLS, CDR2 YYNGEE.

This clone came up a few times. The rearrangement joins TRBV14 to TRBJ2-5; no reliable D call. The CDR3 runs 14 residues. The germline V gene encodes CDR1 SGHDN and CDR2 FVKESK. The V gene lost 4 bases and the J gene lost 3 bases, with 12 bases spanning the gap. The CDR3 is CASSRREVEETQYF. Here the CDR3 DNA reads TGTGCCAGCAGCCGAAGGGAAGTTGAAGAGACCCAGTACTTC.

This chain uses TRBV7-2 with TRBJ2-7; D gene unclear. Germline V gene data show CDR1 as SGHTA and CDR2 as FQGNSA. Trimming cost V 5 bases and J 4 bases, with 18 bases left between them. The CDR3 runs 15 residues. CDR3 bases: TGTGCCAGCAGCGTCGCGGACCTCGTGGGTTACGAGCAGTACTTC. Its translation is CASSVADLVGYEQYF.

This sequence joins TRBV6-5 and TRBJ2-3; TRBD2 is a possible D gene (6 bases). CDR1 is MNHEY and CDR2 is SVGAGI in the germline V gene. The CDR3 contains 15 residues. V was trimmed by 6 bases and J by 5 bases, leaving 18 bases between them. The CDR3 region has the DNA TGTGCCAGCAGCTGGCGGGGTGGGGCAGAAGATACGCAGTATTTT. Residues: CASSWRGGAEDTQYF.

The genes are TRBV11-2 and TRBJ2-3; 9 bases are shared with TRBD1. This CDR3 is built from 15 residues. The junction had 9 bases not matched to a gene; V was cut back by 5 bases and J by 6 bases. Germline CDR1 and CDR2: SGHAT and FQNNGV. The CDR3 region is CASSPLGQGGDTQYF. The CDR3 DNA follows: TGTGCCAGCAGCCCCTTGGGACAGGGAGGTGATACGCAGTATTTT.

The chain has TRBV7-2 and TRBJ2-1; 8 positions match TRBD2. Germline-derived CDR1 and CDR2 are SGHTA and FQGNSA. The CDR3 has 15 residues. V shed 2 bases and J 6 bases; nucleotides not matched to a gene: 6. The CDR3 is CASSLTLAGINEQFF. The CDR3 DNA reads as TGTGCCAGCAGCTTAACCCTAGCGGGTATCAATGAGCAGTTCTTC. The entire variable domain, with the rest obtained from reference TRBV7-2 and TRBJ2-1, is as follows: GAGVSQSPSNKVTEKGKDVELRCDPISGHTALYWYRQSLGQGLEFLIYFQGNSAPDKSGLPSDRFSAERTGGSVSTLTIQRTQQEDSAVYLCASSLTLAGINEQFFGPGTRLTVL.